This T cell receptor beta chain was documented in a study of T cells in Graves' hyperthyroidism and ophthalmopathy. Across the whole study: Peripheral blood was obtained at initial diagnosis, preceding any treatment.

Amplified TCR beta CDR3 regions derived from RNA transcripts. Initially, a first-round RT-PCR of the TCR CDR3 employed the HTBI primer set. TCRdb processed the multiplex PCR reads anew with MiXCR; each CDR3 protein has one entry. The sample lists 250,000 to 300,000 distinct CDR3 sequences; about 17% were seen once. As regards this clonotype: The antigen is unknown.

Investigators excluded patients with uncontrolled infection, other autoimmune disease, pregnancy or lactation. Study-level points and caveats: Ophthalmopathy was predicted by the model a median of about six months ahead of onset.

What was sequenced was blood. The TCR originated in an older woman with Graves' ophthalmopathy.

CDR3 sequence reads: CSGPPTWRGEYEQYF. CDR3 DNA: TGCAGCGGCCCCCCTACCTGGCGGGGTGAGTACGAGCAGTACTTC. V and J are TRBV29-1 and TRBJ2-7; perhaps TRBD2 as D (6 bases). Germline-derived CDR1 and CDR2 are SQVTM and ANQGSEA. This CDR3 spans 15 amino acids. The V end lost 7 bases, the J end lost 4 bases, and 23 bases lay between the germline ends.